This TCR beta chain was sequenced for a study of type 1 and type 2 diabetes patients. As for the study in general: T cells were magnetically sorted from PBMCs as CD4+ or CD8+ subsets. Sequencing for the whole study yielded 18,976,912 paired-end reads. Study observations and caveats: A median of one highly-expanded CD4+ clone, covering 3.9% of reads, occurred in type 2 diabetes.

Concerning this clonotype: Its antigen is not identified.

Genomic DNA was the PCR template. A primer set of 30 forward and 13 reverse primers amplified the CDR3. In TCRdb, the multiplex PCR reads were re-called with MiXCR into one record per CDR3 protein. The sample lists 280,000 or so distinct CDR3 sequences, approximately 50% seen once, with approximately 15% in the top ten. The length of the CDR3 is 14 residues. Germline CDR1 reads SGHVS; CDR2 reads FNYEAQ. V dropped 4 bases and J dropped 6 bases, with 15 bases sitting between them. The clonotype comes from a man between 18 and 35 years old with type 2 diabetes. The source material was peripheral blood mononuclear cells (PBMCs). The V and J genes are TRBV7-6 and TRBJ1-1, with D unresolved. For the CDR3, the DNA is TGTGCCAGCAGCTCGGGGTCGGTTTTGGCTGAAGCTTTCTTT. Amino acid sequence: CASSSGSVLAEAFF.